These T cell receptor beta chains were read from a single sample in a study of T cell clonotyping in hematopoietic cell transplantation. Assay used: immunoSEQ multiplex PCR; TCRdb lists only in-frame clones, some missing. The repertoire includes fewer than 70,000 clones, roughly 94% of them detected once, and 1.5% to 2% sits in the top ten. Input material: peripheral blood mononuclear cells. The receptors were sampled from a man aged 50-59 years in good health. Some clones in this sample may be carry-over from other donors' samples. CDR3s leave out the opening cysteine and the closing phenylalanine or tryptophan. Each record gives: clone size, J gene, V gene, CDR3 protein. A clone size is listed for some rows: how often the clone was seen (once, few, many), or a class if it is expanded.

abundance: -
j_gene: TRBJ2-5
v_gene: TRBV5-1
CDR3aa: ASSLAGGKETQY

abundance: few
j_gene: TRBJ2-5
v_gene: TRBV5-4
CDR3aa: ASSFRGETQY

abundance: -
j_gene: TRBJ2-7
v_gene: TRBV6-5
CDR3aa: ASSYSLDSAYEQY

abundance: -
j_gene: TRBJ1-6
v_gene: TRBV19
CDR3aa: ASSFQNSPLH

abundance: -
j_gene: TRBJ2-7
v_gene: TRBV9
CDR3aa: ASSVGDRVYEQY

abundance: -
j_gene: TRBJ2-1
v_gene: TRBV10-3
CDR3aa: AISEGGLAGHNEQF

abundance: -
j_gene: TRBJ2-3
v_gene: TRBV6-6
CDR3aa: ASSYGVDTQY

abundance: once
j_gene: TRBJ2-5
v_gene: TRBV7-3
CDR3aa: ASSPLAGAETQY

abundance: once
j_gene: TRBJ2-1
v_gene: TRBV2
CDR3aa: ASSAGTGVYNEQF

abundance: -
j_gene: TRBJ2-7
v_gene: TRBV7-8
CDR3aa: ASSLDPGAYEQY

abundance: -
j_gene: -
v_gene: TRBV19
CDR3aa: ASSATSGSSYEQY

abundance: -
j_gene: TRBJ1-2
v_gene: TRBV6-1
CDR3aa: ASSEALGTRTGGYT

abundance: -
j_gene: TRBJ2-3
v_gene: TRBV4-2
CDR3aa: ASSQGTGGPDTQY

abundance: -
j_gene: TRBJ2-5
v_gene: TRBV9
CDR3aa: ASSGGTGGLLETQY

abundance: -
j_gene: TRBJ1-3
v_gene: TRBV9
CDR3aa: ASSVSQGSGNTIY

abundance: -
j_gene: TRBJ2-1
v_gene: TRBV27
CDR3aa: ASSPGTGGAYNEQF

abundance: -
j_gene: TRBJ2-7
v_gene: TRBV6-5
CDR3aa: ASSTTGNSYEQY

abundance: once
j_gene: TRBJ2-2
v_gene: TRBV12-5
CDR3aa: ASGHGLGELF

abundance: -
j_gene: TRBJ2-7
v_gene: TRBV28
CDR3aa: ASREQGVVREQY

abundance: -
j_gene: TRBJ2-5
v_gene: TRBV4-3
CDR3aa: ASSQDRLAGQETQY

abundance: -
j_gene: TRBJ1-5
v_gene: TRBV10-3
CDR3aa: AISESENSINQPQH

abundance: -
j_gene: TRBJ2-1
v_gene: TRBV2
CDR3aa: ASSTTSGGDNEQF

abundance: -
j_gene: TRBJ2-7
v_gene: TRBV10-3
CDR3aa: AISHGQGKEQY

abundance: -
j_gene: TRBJ2-3
v_gene: TRBV30
CDR3aa: ALPNRARDTQY

abundance: once
j_gene: TRBJ1-1
v_gene: TRBV4-3
CDR3aa: ASSQQGMNTEAF

abundance: -
j_gene: TRBJ2-7
v_gene: TRBV6-5
CDR3aa: AVGGPQYEQY